The 27 T cell receptor beta chains below come from one sample, sequenced in a study of T cell changes during pregnancy in multiple sclerosis. The repertoire was sequenced with immunoSEQ multiplex PCR; TCRdb's copy has only in-frame clones and lacks some. The sample carries over 35,000 clones, roughly 92% recorded once. Sequenced sample: peripheral blood. Every receptor here comes from a female donor with multiple sclerosis, enrolled in a pregnancy study.

The rearrangement links TRBV9 to TRBJ1-2; possibly TRBD1 for D (6 bases). Germline V gene sequence: CDR1 SGDLS, CDR2 YYNGEE. The CDR3 extends over 17 amino acids. The V end was cut by 4 bases, the J end by 0 bases, with 19 bases between. The CDR3 region is CASSQDSTGRPNYGYTF. CDR3 nucleotide sequence: TGTGCCAGCAGCCAAGACTCGACAGGTCGTCCTAACTATGGCTACACCTTC.

The V and J genes are TRBV21-1 and TRBJ2-3; the table gives TRBD2 as D, unverified against the DNA. TRBV21-1 is a known pseudogene. The CDR3 length is 17 residues. Written as DNA, the CDR3 is TGTGCCAGCAGCTCATCCCTCGGGACTAGCTGTACAGATACGCAGTATTTT. Its translation: CASSSSLGTSCTDTQYF.

The chain combines TRBV14 with TRBJ1-1; D may be TRBD1 (5 bases). The CDR3 length is 14 residues. The V gene's germline CDR1 is SGHDN and CDR2 FVKESK. V was pared by 3 bases and J by 8 bases, with 16 bases between. The CDR3 here is CASSQAGVRTEAFF. CDR3 nucleotide sequence: TGTGCCAGCAGCCAGGCGGGGGTCCGTACCGAAGCTTTCTTT.

This clone was seen just once. CDR3 sequence: CASSDAEAFF. In DNA, the CDR3 is TGTGCCAGCAGTGACGCTGAAGCTTTCTTT. This chain uses TRBV6-4 with TRBJ1-1; D gene uncertain. The CDR3 consists of 10 residues. Germline V gives CDR1 MRHNA, CDR2 SNTAGT. Trimming pared 2 bases from V and 6 bases from J, leaving 1 base between.

The chain recombines TRBV5-4 with TRBJ2-7; D remains ambiguous. Trimming took 0 bases from V and 2 from J, leaving 12 bases between them. The germline gives CDR1 SGHNT, CDR2 YYREEE (reference sequence). This CDR3 has 15 residues. CDR3 sequence: CASSLDPTVPYEQYF. The CDR3 bases are TGTGCCAGCAGCTTGGACCCCACGGTCCCCTACGAGCAGTACTTC.

The chain carries TRBV15 and TRBJ1-5; 8 positions agree with TRBD1. J lost 5 bases, V lost 6 bases, and 6 bases had no gene match. CDR1 LNHNV and CDR2 YYDKDF come from the germline V gene (reference sequence). The CDR3 is 14 amino acids. The CDR3 region is CATSYRGYHQPQHF. Written as DNA, the CDR3 is TGTGCCACCAGTTACAGGGGGTATCATCAGCCCCAGCATTTT.

V gene TRBV7-2 combines with J gene TRBJ1-5; perhaps TRBD1 as D (6 bases). V was pared by 0 bases and J by 7 bases, with 16 bases between. The CDR3 is made up of 16 amino acids. CDR1 SGHTA and CDR2 FQGNSA come from the germline V gene. CDR3 residues: CASSLAEWGAGQPQHF. Written as DNA, the CDR3 is TGTGCCAGCAGCTTAGCGGAATGGGGGGCAGGACAGCCCCAGCATTTT.

The chain employs TRBV18 and TRBJ2-5; D may be TRBD1 (6 bases). CDR3 length equals 15 residues. Germline CDR1 is KGHSH and CDR2 is LQKENI. The V gene lost 1 base and the J gene lost 2 bases, with 11 bases spanning the gap. CDR3 sequence (DNA): TGTGCCAGCTCACCACGGCCTGGACAGCAAGAGACCCAGTACTTC. This encodes CASSPRPGQQETQYF.

This clone was detected only once. The chain couples TRBV2 to TRBJ1-3; the match to TRBD1 covers 7 bases. Trimming removed 5 bases from V and 0 bases from J; junction bases left unmatched: 7. The germline CDR1 and CDR2 sequences are SNHLY and FYNNEI. CDR3 length: 16 amino acids. This CDR3 is CASSTGALGSGNTIYF. The CDR3 DNA reads as TGTGCCAGCAGTACAGGGGCCTTAGGCTCTGGAAACACCATATATTTT.

The chain joins TRBV9 to TRBJ2-5; D might be TRBD1 (5 bases). Germline CDR1 and CDR2: SGDLS and YYNGEE. This CDR3 spans 16 amino acids. V was trimmed by 1 base and J by 1 base, leaving 14 bases between them. The CDR3 sequence is CASSVISGASQETQYF. The CDR3 bases are TGTGCCAGCAGCGTAATTTCTGGGGCTAGCCAAGAGACCCAGTACTTC.

The chain is built from TRBV28 and TRBJ2-5; unclear D gene. This CDR3 comprises 14 residues. The germline V and J ends were trimmed by 6 bases and 5 bases, with 16 bases remaining between them. The V gene's germline CDR1 is MDHEN and CDR2 SYDVKM. CDR3 protein: CASRSDGGRETQYF. The CDR3 nucleotides read TGTGCCAGCAGGTCGGACGGTGGTAGGGAGACCCAGTACTTC.

This chain links TRBV13 with TRBJ2-3; D may match TRBD1 or TRBD2 (7 bases each). CDR1 and CDR2 from the germline V gene are PRHDT and FYEKMQ (reference sequence). Trimming stripped 2 bases from V and 4 bases from J, with 13 bases between. The CDR3 runs to 15 residues. The CDR3 DNA reads TGTGCCAGCAGCTTAAGATCAGGGGGGGCAGATACGCAGTATTTT. It specifies CASSLRSGGADTQYF.

In its sample, this clone was seen once. This chain uses TRBV14 with TRBJ2-1; D not resolved. Germline V lookup: CDR1 SGHDN, CDR2 FVKESK. The CDR3 length is 14 residues. Trimming removed 4 bases from V and 7 bases from J, with 14 bases in between. The CDR3 sequence is CASSPIMGKNEQFF. The CDR3 DNA reads as TGTGCCAGCAGCCCCATTATGGGGAAAAATGAGCAGTTCTTC.

This chain joins TRBV27 and TRBJ2-7, with D possibly TRBD1 on 6 matching bases. The V gene lost 4 bases and the J gene lost 6 bases, with 19 bases spanning the gap. The CDR3 spans 15 residues. Germline CDR1 is MNHEY and CDR2 is SMNVEV (reference sequence). DNA of the CDR3: TGTGCCAGCAGTTCTATACAGGGCCCTATTGGCGAGCAGTACTTC. It translates to CASSSIQGPIGEQYF.

This clone was counted only a few times. CDR3 loop: CASSPPSGIWYF. The DNA for the CDR3 is TGTGCCAGCAGCCCCCCTAGCGGGATATGGTATTTT. The rearrangement links TRBV9 to TRBJ2-3; 9 bases map to TRBD2. Trimming cost V 4 bases and J 14 bases; bases outside gene matches: 8. Per germline, CDR1 SGDLS and CDR2 YYNGEE. This CDR3 spans 12 amino acids.

This chain uses TRBV30 with TRBJ1-5; D is ambiguous. In germline, CDR1 is GTSNPN, CDR2 SVGIG (reference sequence). Trimming cost V 3 bases and J 4 bases, with 10 bases left between them. CDR3 length: 13 residues. In DNA, the CDR3 is TGTGCCTGGAGCGTCGACCAAAATCAGCCCCAGCATTTT. Translated: CAWSVDQNQPQHF.

This chain uses TRBV5-1 with TRBJ2-5, with D perhaps given as TRBD1 or TRBD2 (5 bases each). The CDR3 sequence is 15 residues long. V shed 0 bases and J shed 1 base, with 10 bases lying between them. Per the germline V gene, CDR1 is SGHRS and CDR2 is YFSETQ. The CDR3 sequence: CASSLEGPSQETQYF. CDR3 sequence (DNA): TGCGCCAGCAGCTTGGAGGGACCTTCCCAAGAGACCCAGTACTTC.

The rearrangement joins TRBV19 to TRBJ2-5, with D unresolved. The CDR3 covers 16 residues. Germline-derived CDR1 and CDR2 are LNHDA and SQIVND (reference sequence). The germline V and J ends were trimmed by 1 base and 1 base, with 13 bases remaining between them. Written as DNA, the CDR3 is TGTGCCAGTAGTATAGGCAGCGCCGCTTTCCAAGAGACCCAGTACTTC. It yields the protein CASSIGSAAFQETQYF.

CDR3 sequence reads: CASSLGQGNYGYTF. For the CDR3, the DNA is TGTGCCAGCAGCTTGGGACAGGGGAACTATGGCTACACCTTC. This chain uses TRBV5-4 with TRBJ1-2; TRBD1 matches 8 bases. The CDR3 extends over 14 amino acids. V was clipped by 0 bases and J by 2 bases; unmatched bases: 0. CDR1 and CDR2 (germline): SGHNT, YYREEE (reference sequence).

The chain couples TRBV7-3 to TRBJ2-2; D gene uncertain. CDR3 length: 16 amino acids. The germline V gene encodes CDR1 SGHTA and CDR2 FQGTGA. Trimming removed 1 base from V and 0 bases from J, with 9 bases in between. The CDR3 is CASSLNVGTNTGELFF. The CDR3 nucleotides read TGTGCCAGCAGCTTAAATGTAGGAACGAACACCGGGGAGCTGTTTTTT.

The chain is built from TRBV28 and TRBJ1-5, with a tentative D call TRBD1 (6 bases). The germline V and J ends were trimmed by 2 bases and 4 bases, with 15 bases remaining between them. The CDR3 extends over 16 amino acids. The V gene's germline CDR1 is MDHEN and CDR2 SYDVKM. CDR3 coding DNA: TGTGCCAGCAGTTTACCGTCCGGGGGCGCGAATCAGCCCCAGCATTTT. Translating it yields CASSLPSGGANQPQHF.

This chain joins TRBV27 and TRBJ1-1; D not certain. Germline V gene data show CDR1 as MNHEY and CDR2 as SMNVEV (reference sequence). Trimming shortened V by 4 bases and J by 0 bases, and 18 bases separated the two germline ends. The length of the CDR3 is 17 residues. The CDR3 bases are TGTGCCAGCAGTTCAACCCTAATCTCGGCGGTGAACACTGAAGCTTTCTTT. Encoded protein: CASSSTLISAVNTEAFF.

The CDR3 loop reads CANSLRLEGYATNEKLFF. The CDR3 DNA reads TGTGCCAACAGTCTTCGCCTCGAGGGTTATGCAACTAATGAAAAACTGTTTTTT. The chain couples TRBV13 to TRBJ1-4, with no clear D. The CDR3 is made up of 18 amino acids. The V end was cut by 10 bases, the J end by 0 bases, with 24 bases between. Germline CDR1 and CDR2: PRHDT and FYEKMQ (reference sequence).

The V and J genes are TRBV7-9 and TRBJ1-1, with 7 bases matching TRBD1. Germline V gene data show CDR1 as SEHNR and CDR2 as FQNEAQ (reference sequence). Trimming removed 6 bases from V and 2 bases from J; junction bases left unmatched: 9. This CDR3 contains 15 residues. CDR3 loop: CASSLRQGTNTEAFF. The CDR3 nucleotides are TGTGCCAGCAGTCTTCGACAGGGTACAAACACTGAAGCTTTCTTT.

The J gene is TRBJ2-3, the V gene TRBV19; the D gene is possibly TRBD1 (5 bases). The V end lost 4 bases, the J end lost 2 bases, and 13 bases lay between the germline ends. The CDR3 has 15 residues. CDR1 is LNHDA and CDR2 is SQIVND in the germline V gene (reference sequence). CDR3 nucleotides: TGTGCCAGTAGTAACCAGGGAAAATTCACAGATACGCAGTATTTT. It codes for CASSNQGKFTDTQYF.

This chain connects TRBV5-1 to TRBJ1-1; no clear D gene. CDR1 and CDR2 from the germline V gene are SGHRS and YFSETQ. Trimming shortened V by 4 bases and J by 4 bases, and 17 bases separated the two germline ends. The CDR3 loop spans 15 amino acids. CDR3 bases: TGCGCCAGCAGCCTGGAGGCTTGGGAAGGCACTGAAGCTTTCTTT. Its translation: CASSLEAWEGTEAFF. Full variable domain (rest looked up from reference TRBV5-1 and TRBJ1-1): KAGVTQTPRYLIKTRGQQVTLSCSPISGHRSVSWYQQTPGQGLQFLFEYFSETQRNKGNFPGRFSGRQFSNSRSEMNVSTLELGDSALYLCASSLEAWEGTEAFFGQGTRLTVV.

J is TRBJ2-1 and V is TRBV5-6; TRBD2 aligns across 11 bases. The junction had 10 bases not matched to a gene; V was cut back by 2 bases and J by 9 bases. The CDR3 totals 16 residues. Looked up from germline, CDR1 is SGHDT and CDR2 is YYEEEE. The CDR3 nucleotides are TGTGCCAGCAGCTTAAGGTGGATAGCGGGAGGGGCTGAGCAGTTCTTC. It encodes CASSLRWIAGGAEQFF.